This T cell receptor (beta chain) was identified in a study of T cell changes during pregnancy in multiple sclerosis. Germline V gene sequence: CDR1 MDHEN, CDR2 SYDVKM. Trimming at V came to 5 bases and at J to 7 bases, leaving 9 bases not matched to a gene. This CDR3 comprises 15 residues. Some clones are missing from TCRdb's copy, which holds only in-frame ones; the method was immunoSEQ multiplex PCR. The sample consists of about 55,000 clones, 94% of them appearing once. Sequenced here: CD8+ T cells from peripheral blood mononuclear cells, sampled in the third trimester of pregnancy. The chain has TRBV28 and TRBJ1-2, with TRBD1 identical over 11 bases. The origin of this receptor is a female donor with multiple sclerosis, enrolled in a pregnancy study. CDR3 sequence reads: CASSPGQGAWVGYTF. DNA for the CDR3: TGTGCCAGCAGTCCCGGACAGGGGGCATGGGTTGGCTACACCTTC.